This T cell receptor beta chain was obtained from a study of blood T cell repertoires in COVID-19. For the study at large: Researchers got acute and convalescent COVID-19 samples from the United States, Italy and Spain. T cells, B-cell-depleted T cells, or PBMCs provided the cDNA or gDNA that served as material.

Original handling: Quantification of nucleated cells was approximated via reference gene primer amplification. TCRdb's table, derived via immunoSEQ multiplex PCR, lists solely in-frame clones and lacks some. V, J and clone size were drawn from that table, and D and trimming were deduced from the DNA. The table has 160,000 or so clones, around 80% seen once; the top ten hold 15% to 20%. This clone was found once. The origin of this receptor is a woman aged 80 or older with acute or convalescent COVID-19. Sequencing used peripheral blood.

The CDR3 here is CASSLAGGRDTQYF. The CDR3 nucleotides are TGTGCCAGCAGCTTAGCGGGAGGGAGAGATACGCAGTATTTT. The rearrangement links TRBV6-6 to TRBJ2-3; 11 positions agree with TRBD2. Trimming at V came to 6 bases and at J to 5 bases, leaving 4 bases not matched to a gene. CDR3 length: 14 amino acids. Germline V lookup: CDR1 MNHNY, CDR2 SVGAGI (reference sequence).